Listed here is a single TCR beta chain. What it recognizes is unknown. TCRdb's copy holds only in-frame clones and misses some; the assay was immunoSEQ multiplex PCR. Of 130,000 or so clones in the sample, about 89% were seen once. This CDR3 contains 15 residues. Germline V gene data show CDR1 as KGHSH and CDR2 as LQKENI. V was shortened by 2 bases and J by 0 bases, with 7 bases between the two germline ends. The data belong to a study of T cells in localized non-small cell lung cancer. General observations from the study: Within adjacent lung there appeared a median approximately 57 of the top 100 tumor clones. Longer overall survival associated with higher blood T cell density; shorter survival with higher adjacent-lung clonality. Uninvolved adjacent lung had higher T cell clonality than tumor and all other tissues.

The TCR was taken from a female donor over 55 with stage I lung adenocarcinoma. The chain has TRBV18 and TRBJ2-2; possible D gene TRBD1, 6 bases. The sequencing here drew on peripheral blood, taken before any cancer treatment. The CDR3 nucleotides are TGTGCCAGCTCACCAGACAGGACGAACACCGGGGAGCTGTTTTTT. Its protein is CASSPDRTNTGELFF. Full variable domain (remainder filled in from reference TRBV18 and TRBJ2-2): NAGVMQNPRHLVRRRGQEARLRCSPMKGHSHVYWYRQLPEEGLKFMVYLQKENIIDESGMPKERFSAEFPKEGPSILRIQQVVRGDSAAYFCASSPDRTNTGELFFGEGSRLTVL.